This T cell receptor beta chain was captured by sequencing in a study of shared T cell receptors in the human thymus. V lost 3 bases to trimming and J lost 5 bases, with 14 bases between them. The germline CDR1 and CDR2 sequences are SGHAT and FQNNGV. This CDR3 is built from 15 residues. Libraries were prepared by immunoSEQ multiplex PCR; TCRdb keeps only in-frame clonotypes and omits some of them. Of roughly 660,000 clones listed, roughly 90% were seen once; the top ten hold 0.0095% to 0.011%. These same records also appear under a second study, on human thymus T cells. Turning to that study: Donation was from healthy Finnish infants who were having corrective surgery that addressed congenital heart defects. Resections obtained during corrective heart surgery supplied the thymus tissue. Apparent skewing of V and J gene usage characterized both thymic and blood repertoires. Related research reported highly overlapping thymic repertoires among unrelated individuals.

The receptor was isolated from a boy younger than two with a congenital heart defect. The V call is TRBV11-2, the J call TRBJ2-1; tentative D call: TRBD2 (6 bases). The sample consisted of thymocytes. The CDR3 DNA sequence: TGTGCCAGCAGCTTCCGAAGGGGACTCCACAATGAGCAGTTCTTC. Its protein is CASSFRRGLHNEQFF.